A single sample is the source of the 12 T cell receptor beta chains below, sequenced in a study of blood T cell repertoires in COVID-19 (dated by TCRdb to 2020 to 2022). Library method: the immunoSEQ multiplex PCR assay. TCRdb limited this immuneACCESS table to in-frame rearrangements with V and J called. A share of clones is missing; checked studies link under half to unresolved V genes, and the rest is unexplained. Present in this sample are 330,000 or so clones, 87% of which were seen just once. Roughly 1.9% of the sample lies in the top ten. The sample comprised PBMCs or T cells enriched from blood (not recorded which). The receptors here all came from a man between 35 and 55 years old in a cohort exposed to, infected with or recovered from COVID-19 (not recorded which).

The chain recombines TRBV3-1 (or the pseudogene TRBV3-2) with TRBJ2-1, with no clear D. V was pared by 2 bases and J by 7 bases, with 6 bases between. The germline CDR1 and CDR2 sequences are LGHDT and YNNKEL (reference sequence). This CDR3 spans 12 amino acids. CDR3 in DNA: TGTGCCAGCAGCCAATCACGGAATGAGCAGTTCTTC. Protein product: CASSQSRNEQFF.

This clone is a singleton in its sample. CDR3 bases: TGTGCCAGCTCACCGCCTAGCGGGACCAATGAGCAGTTCTTC. Amino acid sequence: CASSPPSGTNEQFF. V usage is TRBV18 and J usage is TRBJ2-1; 9 bases line up with TRBD2. The CDR3 has 14 amino acids. Germline CDR1 KGHSH, CDR2 LQKENI. The V gene end was trimmed by 3 bases and the J gene end by 6 bases; junction bases not matched to a gene: 3.

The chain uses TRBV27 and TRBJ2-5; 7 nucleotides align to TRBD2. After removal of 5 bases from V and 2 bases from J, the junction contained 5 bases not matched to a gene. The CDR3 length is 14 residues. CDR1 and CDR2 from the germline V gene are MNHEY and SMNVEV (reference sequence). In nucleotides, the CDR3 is TGTGCCAGCAGTCCCCGGGGGGTACAAGAGACCCAGTACTTC. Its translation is CASSPRGVQETQYF.

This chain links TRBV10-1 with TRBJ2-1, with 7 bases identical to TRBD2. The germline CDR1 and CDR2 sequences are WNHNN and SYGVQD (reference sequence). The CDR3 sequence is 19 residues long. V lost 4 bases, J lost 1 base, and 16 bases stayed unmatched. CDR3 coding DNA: TGCGCCAGCAGTGGCGGGGTAGTCTTTGGCGGGAGTTCCTACAATGAGCAGTTCTTC. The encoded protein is CASSGGVVFGGSSYNEQFF.

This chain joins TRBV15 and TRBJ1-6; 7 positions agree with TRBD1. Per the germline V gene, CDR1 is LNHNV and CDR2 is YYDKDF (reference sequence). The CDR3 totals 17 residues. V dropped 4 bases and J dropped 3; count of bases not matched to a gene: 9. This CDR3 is CATSIGTAELYNSPLHF. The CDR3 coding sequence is TGTGCCACCAGCATAGGGACAGCCGAACTCTATAATTCACCCCTCCACTTT.

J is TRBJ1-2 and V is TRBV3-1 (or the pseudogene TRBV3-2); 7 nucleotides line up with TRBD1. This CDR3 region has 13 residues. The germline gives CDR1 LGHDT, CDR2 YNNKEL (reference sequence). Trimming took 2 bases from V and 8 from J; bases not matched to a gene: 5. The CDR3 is CASSQTDRDGYTF. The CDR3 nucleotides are TGTGCCAGCAGCCAAACCGACAGGGACGGCTACACCTTC.

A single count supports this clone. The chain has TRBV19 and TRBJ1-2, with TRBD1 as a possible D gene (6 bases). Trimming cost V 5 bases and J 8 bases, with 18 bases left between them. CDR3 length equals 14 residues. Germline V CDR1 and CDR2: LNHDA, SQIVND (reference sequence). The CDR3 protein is CASSPAGALYGYTF. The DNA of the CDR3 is TGTGCCAGTAGTCCCGCAGGGGCCCTCTACGGCTACACCTTC.

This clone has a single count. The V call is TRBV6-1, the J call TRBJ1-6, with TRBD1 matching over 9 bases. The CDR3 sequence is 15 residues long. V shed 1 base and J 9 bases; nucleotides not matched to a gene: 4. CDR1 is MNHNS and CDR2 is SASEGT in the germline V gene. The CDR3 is CASSEVGQGFSPLHF. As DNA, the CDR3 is TGTGCCAGCAGTGAAGTGGGACAGGGTTTTTCACCCCTCCACTTT.

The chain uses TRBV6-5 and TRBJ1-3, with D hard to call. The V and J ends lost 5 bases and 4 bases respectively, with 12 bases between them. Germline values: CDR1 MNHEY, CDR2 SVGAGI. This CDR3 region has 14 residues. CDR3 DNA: TGTGCCAGCAGTCCCCACGGAGAAGGAAACACCATATATTTT. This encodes CASSPHGEGNTIYF.

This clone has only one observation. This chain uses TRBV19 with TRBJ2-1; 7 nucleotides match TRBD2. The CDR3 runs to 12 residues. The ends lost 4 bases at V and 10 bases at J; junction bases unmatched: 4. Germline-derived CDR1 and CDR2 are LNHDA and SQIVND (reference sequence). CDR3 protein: CASSTPAGEQFF. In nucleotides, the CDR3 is TGTGCCAGTAGTACACCAGCGGGAGAGCAGTTCTTC.

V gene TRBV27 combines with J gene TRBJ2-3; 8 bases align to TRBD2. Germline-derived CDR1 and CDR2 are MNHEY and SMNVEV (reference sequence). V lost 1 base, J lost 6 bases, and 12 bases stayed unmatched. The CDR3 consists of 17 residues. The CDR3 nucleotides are TGTGCCAGCAGTTTATTTGCGGCGGGAGGTTTCAGGGATACGCAGTATTTT. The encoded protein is CASSLFAAGGFRDTQYF.

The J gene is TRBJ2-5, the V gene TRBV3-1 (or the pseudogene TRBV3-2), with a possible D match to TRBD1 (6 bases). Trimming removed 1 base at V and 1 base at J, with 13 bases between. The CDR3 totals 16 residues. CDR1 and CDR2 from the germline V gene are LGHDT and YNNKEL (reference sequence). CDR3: CASSQASTGAQETQYF. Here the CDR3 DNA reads TGTGCCAGCAGCCAAGCCTCGACAGGCGCCCAAGAGACCCAGTACTTC.